This T cell receptor beta chain came from a study of blood T cell repertoires in COVID-19. Sequencing used immunoSEQ multiplex PCR; TCRdb keeps in-frame clones, though not all of them. The sample lists about 330,000 clones; 88% were seen once. Recovered status in Cohort 3 required two negative PCRs, clearance, or symptom resolution. Germline V gene lookup returns CDR1 KGHSH and CDR2 LQKENI. With V trimmed by 3 bases and J by 1 base, 8 bases remained unmatched. The CDR3 is made up of 17 amino acids. This clonotype was sampled from a man aged 25 to 40 who had recovered from COVID-19. The sample taken for sequencing was PBMCs or T cells enriched from blood (not recorded which). This chain connects TRBV18 to TRBJ1-1; 10 bases match TRBD1. In DNA, the CDR3 is TGTGCCAGCTCACCCCGGGACAGGGGTTTTGGGAACACTGAAGCTTTCTTT. This translates into CASSPRDRGFGNTEAFF.